This TCR beta chain was documented in a study of graft-versus-host responses after intestinal transplantation. Sequencing used immunoSEQ multiplex PCR; TCRdb keeps in-frame clones, though not all of them. The sample consists of about 88,000 clones, about 94% of them appearing once. In the case of this clone: Its specificity is unknown.

Per the germline V gene, CDR1 is SGHNT and CDR2 is YENEEA. CDR3 length equals 13 residues. Trimming stripped 5 bases from V and 10 bases from J, with 15 bases between. Study-level points and caveats: GvH clones were found in recipient marrow; some appeared first in ileum or blood.

The material sequenced was unstimulated CD4+ T cells sorted from spleen or lymph node cells, taken before transplant. The TCR sequence derives from a human donor who was the organ donor for an intestinal transplant. The V and J genes are TRBV11-3 and TRBJ2-4; possibly TRBD1 for D (5 bases). The CDR3 sequence: CASSAQQGNIQYF. Written as DNA, the CDR3 is TGTGCCAGCAGCGCGCAGCAGGGTAATATTCAGTACTTC.